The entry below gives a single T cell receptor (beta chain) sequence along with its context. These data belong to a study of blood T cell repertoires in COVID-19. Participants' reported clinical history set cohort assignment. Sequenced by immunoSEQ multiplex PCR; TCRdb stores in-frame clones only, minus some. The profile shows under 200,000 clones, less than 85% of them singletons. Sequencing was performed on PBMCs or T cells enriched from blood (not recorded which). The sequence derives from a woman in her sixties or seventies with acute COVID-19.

In nucleotides, the CDR3 is TGTGCCAGCAGTTTCCGACCGGGCACTGAAGCTTTCTTT. Protein product: CASSFRPGTEAFF. The chain employs TRBV6-2 or TRBV6-3 and TRBJ1-1; D not resolved. The V end lost 4 bases, the J end lost 4 bases, and 10 bases lay between the germline ends. Germline V gene sequence: CDR1 MNHEY, CDR2 SVGEGT. This CDR3 has 13 amino acids.